The sequence of this TCR beta chain was determined in a study of beta chain features in type 1 diabetes (dated by TCRdb to 2016 to 2018). General notes on the study: No differences in mean age, gender distribution, total cell number or subset yield were found between patients and healthy donors. A total of roughly 100 million sorted cells were examined across all samples, and the number of cells per subset was strongly correlated with RNA yield. In the study, recently diagnosed type 1 diabetes patients and matched healthy donors were compared on the TCRB repertoires of their sorted circulating CD4+ T cell subsets. Whereas all 30 or so donors provided naive and central memory subsets, regulatory and stem cell-like memory subsets were isolated from just 8 patients and about eight healthy donors. The investigation overall reported the following: HLA sub-analyses involved small numbers of individuals, so any influence of HLA type on TCRB rearrangement remained unresolved. In all four CD4+ subsets, TCRB CDR3 length was moderately but significantly shorter in type 1 diabetes patients. Because cDNA rather than genomic DNA was sequenced, highly expressing activated cells could have been over-represented, although no difference in activation and CD3 levels was found between groups. PCR might favor shorter templates, but patient and control samples were amplified and corrected together, so any skew would affect both groups equally. Naive, central memory and regulatory TCRB repertoires appeared to be more alike among patients than among healthy donors. Fewer insertions and more nucleotide deletions at VDJ recombination sites were observed in patients with type 1 diabetes, implying thymic rearrangement abnormalities.

V loses 2 bases of germline sequence and J loses 2 bases, and the interval between the two ends is 8 bases. For CDR1 and CDR2, the germline V gene lists MNHEY and SVGAGI. There are 14 amino acids in the CDR3, from cysteine to phenylalanine inclusive. Only CDR3 DNA remains: 42 bases, in frame from the first base. About this clone: This clone's antigen is unknown. Per-nucleotide qualities are absent, and no much larger clonotype sits a single base away.

The entire amount of isolated RNA was reverse transcribed using the High Capacity cDNA Reverse Transcription Kit, so the sequenced TCRB transcripts were expressed ones. Naive, central memory and regulatory T cell samples underwent deep immunoSEQ sequencing, averaging about 3.3 million total reads per sample. After sorted cells were lysed in RLT buffer, RNA was extracted with DNase-treated RNeasy Micro or Mini kits, with the choice depending on cell number. To prevent cross-contamination, each cell subset was processed individually, whereas patient and healthy donor samples were processed jointly. The immunoSEQ multiplex PCR was used to amplify TCRB sequences from cDNA, generating 87-bp fragments that spanned the CDR3 region. Sequencing of the amplicons was done on the Illumina HiSeq platform. The original pipeline was this. PCR bias was computationally corrected using synthetic template baselines, reads within Hamming distance 2 were collapsed, and singletons that could not be merged were discarded. Reads were aligned against IMGT so that V, D and J genes, CDR3 length and insertions or deletions at six rearrangement sites could be assigned. Within each subset, clonotype counts were normalized to sorted cell number, and only after that were true diversity and Gini coefficients computed with the tcR R package. The overlap coefficient, calculated on TCRB nucleotide sequences, was used to measure repertoire sharing. As a proxy for the pre-selection repertoire, out-of-frame TCRB sequences from naive cells were analyzed. Held by TCRdb, this immuneACCESS table contains in-frame sequences only and omits some clones. Under half of the omission traces to an unresolved V gene where checked; the cause of the rest is unknown. The V and J calls and clone size come from that table; D and trimming were worked out from the DNA. The sample data list under 550,000 clones, and roughly 11% of these were observed just once. Less than 0.06% of the sample goes to the ten largest clones.

Each donor gave one peripheral blood draw, averaging around 120 mL, which was collected into heparinised tubes. Using a panel that included CD45RO, CCR7, CD25, CD127, CD95 and CD27, naive, central memory, regulatory and stem cell-like memory CD4+ T cells were sorted on a BD FACSAria II. All sorted populations exceeded 95% purity. PBMCs were isolated immediately by Lymphoprep density gradient centrifugation and stained directly without culture. So that batch effects would be minimized, each experiment stained and sorted samples in pairs, pairing one healthy donor with one patient. This TCR was recovered from a woman between 18 and 30 years old in good health. Sequencing was performed on naive CD4+ T cells from blood. The cell subset or site label, as the study defines it: true naive CD4+ T cells. The sequence is built from TRBV6-5 and TRBJ2-3; TRBD2 is perhaps the D gene, given 6 matching bases. The CDR3 in this case is CASSYGDSTDTQYF. The nucleotides are TGTGCCAGCAGTTACGGGGACTCCACAGATACGCAGTATTTT.